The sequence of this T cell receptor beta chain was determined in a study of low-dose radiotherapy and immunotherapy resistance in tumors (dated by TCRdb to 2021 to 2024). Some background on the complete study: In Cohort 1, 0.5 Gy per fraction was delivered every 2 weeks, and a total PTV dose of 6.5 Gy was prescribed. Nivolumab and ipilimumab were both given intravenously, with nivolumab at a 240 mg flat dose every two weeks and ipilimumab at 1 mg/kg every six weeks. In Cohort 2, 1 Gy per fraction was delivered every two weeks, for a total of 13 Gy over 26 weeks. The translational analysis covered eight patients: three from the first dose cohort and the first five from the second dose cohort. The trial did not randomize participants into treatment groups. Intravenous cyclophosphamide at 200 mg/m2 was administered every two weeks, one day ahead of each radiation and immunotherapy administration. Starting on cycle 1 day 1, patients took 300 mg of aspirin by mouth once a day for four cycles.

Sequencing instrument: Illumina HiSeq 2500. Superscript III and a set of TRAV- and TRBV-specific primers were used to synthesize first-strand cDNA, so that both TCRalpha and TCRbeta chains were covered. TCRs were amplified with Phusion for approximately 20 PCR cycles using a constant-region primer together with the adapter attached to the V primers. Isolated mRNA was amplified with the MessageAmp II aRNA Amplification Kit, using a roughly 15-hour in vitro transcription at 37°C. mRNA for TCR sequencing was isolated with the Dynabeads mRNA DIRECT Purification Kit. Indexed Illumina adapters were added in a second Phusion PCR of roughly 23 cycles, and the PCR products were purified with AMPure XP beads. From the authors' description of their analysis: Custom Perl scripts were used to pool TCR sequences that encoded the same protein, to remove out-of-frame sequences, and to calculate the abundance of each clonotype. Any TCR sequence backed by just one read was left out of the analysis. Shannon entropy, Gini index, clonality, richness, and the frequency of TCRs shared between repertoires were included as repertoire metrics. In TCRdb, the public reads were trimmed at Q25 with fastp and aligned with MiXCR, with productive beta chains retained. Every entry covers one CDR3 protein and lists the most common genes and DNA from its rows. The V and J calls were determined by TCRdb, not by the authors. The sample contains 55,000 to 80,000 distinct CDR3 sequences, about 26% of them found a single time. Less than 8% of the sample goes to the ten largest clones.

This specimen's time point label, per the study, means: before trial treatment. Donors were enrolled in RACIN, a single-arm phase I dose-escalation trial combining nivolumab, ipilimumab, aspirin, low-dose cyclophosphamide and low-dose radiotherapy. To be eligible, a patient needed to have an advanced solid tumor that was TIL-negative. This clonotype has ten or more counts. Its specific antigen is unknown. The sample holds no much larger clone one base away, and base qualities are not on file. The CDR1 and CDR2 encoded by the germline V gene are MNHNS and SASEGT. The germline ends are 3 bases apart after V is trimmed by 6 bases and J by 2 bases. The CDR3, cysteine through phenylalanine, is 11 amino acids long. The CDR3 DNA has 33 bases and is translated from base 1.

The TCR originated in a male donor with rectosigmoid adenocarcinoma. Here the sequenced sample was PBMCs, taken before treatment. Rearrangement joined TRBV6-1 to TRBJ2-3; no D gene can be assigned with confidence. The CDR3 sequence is CASRSTDTQYF. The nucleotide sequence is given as TGTGCCAGCAGGTCCACAGATACGCAGTATTTT.